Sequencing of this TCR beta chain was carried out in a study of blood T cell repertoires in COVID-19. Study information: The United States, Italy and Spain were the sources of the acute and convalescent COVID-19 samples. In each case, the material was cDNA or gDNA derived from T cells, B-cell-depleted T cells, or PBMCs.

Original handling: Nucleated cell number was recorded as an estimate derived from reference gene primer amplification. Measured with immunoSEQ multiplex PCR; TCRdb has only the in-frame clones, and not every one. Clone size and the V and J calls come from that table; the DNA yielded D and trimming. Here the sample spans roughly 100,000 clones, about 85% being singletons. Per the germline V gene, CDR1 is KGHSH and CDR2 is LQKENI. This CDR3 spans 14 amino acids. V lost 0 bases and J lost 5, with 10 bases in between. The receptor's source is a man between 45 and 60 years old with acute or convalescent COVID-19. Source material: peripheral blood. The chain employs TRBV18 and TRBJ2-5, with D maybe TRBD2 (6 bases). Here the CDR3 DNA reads TGTGCCAGCTCACCACCGGGAGGCCACGAGACCCAGTACTTC. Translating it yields CASSPPGGHETQYF.